This T cell receptor beta chain was observed in a study of shared clonotypes between healthy human individuals. Sequenced by immunoSEQ multiplex PCR; TCRdb stores in-frame clones only, minus some. The repertoire consists of fewer than 3 million clones, with approximately 90% occurring once and the leading ten covering 0.37%. CDR3 length equals 20 residues. J is TRBJ2-2 and V is TRBV21-1; the D call in the table, TRBD2, was not verified against the DNA. TRBV21-1 is tagged as a pseudogene. The clonotype comes from a man younger than 30 in good health. Some clones in this sample may be carry-over from other donors' samples. Sample: naive CD4+ T cells from PBMCs. Subset indicated: CD45RA+ positively selected. CDR3 region: CASGPLTSGRVGGLTGELFF. CDR3 nucleotide sequence: TGTGCCAGCGGCCCCTTAACTAGCGGGAGGGTAGGGGGGTTAACCGGGGAGCTGTTTTTT.